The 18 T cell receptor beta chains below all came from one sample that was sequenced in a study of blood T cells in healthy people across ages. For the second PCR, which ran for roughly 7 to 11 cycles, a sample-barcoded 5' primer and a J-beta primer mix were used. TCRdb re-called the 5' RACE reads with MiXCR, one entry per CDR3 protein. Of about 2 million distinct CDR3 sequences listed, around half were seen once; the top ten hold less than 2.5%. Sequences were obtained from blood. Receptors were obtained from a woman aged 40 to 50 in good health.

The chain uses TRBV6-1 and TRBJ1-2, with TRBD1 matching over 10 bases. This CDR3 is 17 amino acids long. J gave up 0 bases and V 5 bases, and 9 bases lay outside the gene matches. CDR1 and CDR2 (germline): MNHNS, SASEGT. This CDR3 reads CASSNAGTGATNYGYTF. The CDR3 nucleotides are TGTGCCAGCAGTAACGCCGGGACAGGGGCAACTAACTATGGCTACACCTTC.

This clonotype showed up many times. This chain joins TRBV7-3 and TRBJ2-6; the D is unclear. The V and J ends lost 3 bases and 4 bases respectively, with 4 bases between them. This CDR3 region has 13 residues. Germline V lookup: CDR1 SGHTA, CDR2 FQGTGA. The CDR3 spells CASSFLGANVLTF. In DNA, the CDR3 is TGTGCCAGCAGCTTCCTCGGGGCCAACGTCCTGACTTTC.

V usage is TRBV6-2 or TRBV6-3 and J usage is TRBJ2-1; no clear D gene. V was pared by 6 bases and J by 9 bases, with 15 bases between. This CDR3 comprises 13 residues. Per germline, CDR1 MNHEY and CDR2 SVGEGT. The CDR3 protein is CASSPILISEQFF. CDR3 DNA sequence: TGTGCCAGCAGCCCAATCCTAATCAGTGAGCAGTTCTTC.

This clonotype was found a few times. CDR3 residues: CASSDLSGGAETQYF. CDR3 nucleotide sequence: TGTGCCAGCAGTGACTTAAGCGGGGGGGCTGAGACCCAGTACTTC. This chain uses TRBV6-1 with TRBJ2-5, with TRBD2 matching 10 bases. CDR3 length equals 15 residues. V shed 3 bases and J 5 bases; nucleotides not matched to a gene: 6. CDR1 is MNHNS and CDR2 is SASEGT in the germline V gene.

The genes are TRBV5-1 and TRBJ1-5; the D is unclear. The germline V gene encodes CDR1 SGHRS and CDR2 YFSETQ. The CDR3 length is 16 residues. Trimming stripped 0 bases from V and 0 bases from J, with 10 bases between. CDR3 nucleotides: TGCGCCAGCAGCTTGGGGACGCCAGATAGCAATCAGCCCCAGCATTTT. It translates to CASSLGTPDSNQPQHF. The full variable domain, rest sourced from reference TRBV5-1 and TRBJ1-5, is KAGVTQTPRYLIKTRGQQVTLSCSPISGHRSVSWYQQTPGQGLQFLFEYFSETQRNKGNFPGRFSGRQFSNSRSEMNVSTLELGDSALYLCASSLGTPDSNQPQHFGDGTRLSIL.

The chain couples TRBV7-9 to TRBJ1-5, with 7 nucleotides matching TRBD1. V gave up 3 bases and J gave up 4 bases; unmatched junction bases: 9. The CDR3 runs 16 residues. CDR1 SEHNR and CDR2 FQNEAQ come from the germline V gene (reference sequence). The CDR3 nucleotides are TGTGCCAGCAGCTTGGGAGGGGGCGTATGGAATCAGCCCCAGCATTTT. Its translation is CASSLGGGVWNQPQHF.

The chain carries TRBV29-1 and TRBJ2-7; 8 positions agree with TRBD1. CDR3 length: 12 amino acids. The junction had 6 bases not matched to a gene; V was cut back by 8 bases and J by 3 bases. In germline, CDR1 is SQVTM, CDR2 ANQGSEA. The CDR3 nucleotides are TGCAGCCCGCAGGGGGCTGACTACGAGCAGTACTTC. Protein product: CSPQGADYEQYF.

CDR3 nucleotide sequence: TGTGCCAGCAGCTTCCCGGTCTCCTACAATGAGCAGTTCTTC. Protein product: CASSFPVSYNEQFF. This chain links TRBV7-2 with TRBJ2-1; D is uncertain. The CDR3 runs 14 residues. Germline V gene lookup returns CDR1 SGHTA and CDR2 FQGNSA. V shed 3 bases and J shed 0 bases, with 6 bases lying between them.

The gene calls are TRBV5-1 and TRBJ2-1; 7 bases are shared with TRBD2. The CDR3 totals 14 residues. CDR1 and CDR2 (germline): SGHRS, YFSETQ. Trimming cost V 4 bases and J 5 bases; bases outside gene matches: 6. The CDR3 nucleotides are TGCGCCAGCAGCGGGGGGGATCTAAACAATGAGCAGTTCTTC. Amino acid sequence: CASSGGDLNNEQFF.

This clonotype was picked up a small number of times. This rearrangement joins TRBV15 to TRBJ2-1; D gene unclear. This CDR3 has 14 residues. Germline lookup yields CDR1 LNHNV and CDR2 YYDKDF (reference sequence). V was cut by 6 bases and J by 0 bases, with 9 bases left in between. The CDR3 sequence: CATRGMGSYNEQFF. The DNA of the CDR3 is TGTGCCACCAGAGGGATGGGCTCCTACAATGAGCAGTTCTTC.

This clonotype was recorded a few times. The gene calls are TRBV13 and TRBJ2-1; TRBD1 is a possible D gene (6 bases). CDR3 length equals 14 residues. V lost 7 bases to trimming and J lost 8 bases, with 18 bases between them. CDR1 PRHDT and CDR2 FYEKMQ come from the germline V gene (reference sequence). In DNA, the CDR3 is TGTGCCAGCAACCGACCAAACAGGGTGGATGAGCAGTTCTTC. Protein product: CASNRPNRVDEQFF.

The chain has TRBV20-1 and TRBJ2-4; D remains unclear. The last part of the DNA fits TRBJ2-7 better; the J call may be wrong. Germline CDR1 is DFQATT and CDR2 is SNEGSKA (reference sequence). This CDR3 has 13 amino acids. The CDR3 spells CSAIPGSAYEQYF. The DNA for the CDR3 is TGCAGTGCCATCCCGGGCAGCGCCTACGAGCAGTACTTC.

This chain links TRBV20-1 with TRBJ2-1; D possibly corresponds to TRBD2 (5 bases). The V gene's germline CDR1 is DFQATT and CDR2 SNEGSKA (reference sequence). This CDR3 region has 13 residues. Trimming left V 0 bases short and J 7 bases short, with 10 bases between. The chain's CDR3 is CSARDTRDNEQFF. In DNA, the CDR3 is TGCAGTGCTAGAGATACTAGAGATAATGAGCAGTTCTTC.

CDR3 sequence: CASSEARVRSIQYF. The CDR3 DNA follows: TGTGCCAGCAGTGAAGCTAGGGTTAGGAGCATTCAGTACTTC. The V and J genes are TRBV2 and TRBJ2-4; D is ambiguous. Per germline, CDR1 SNHLY and CDR2 FYNNEI. Trimming stripped 0 bases from V and 9 bases from J, with 12 bases between. CDR3 length: 14 amino acids.

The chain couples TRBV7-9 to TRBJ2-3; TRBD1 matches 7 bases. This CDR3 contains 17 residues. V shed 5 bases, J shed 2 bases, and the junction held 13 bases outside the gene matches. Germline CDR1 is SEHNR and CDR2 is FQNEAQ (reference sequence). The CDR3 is CASSTTETGMDTDTQYF. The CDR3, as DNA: TGTGCCAGCAGCACTACCGAGACAGGGATGGACACAGATACGCAGTATTTT.

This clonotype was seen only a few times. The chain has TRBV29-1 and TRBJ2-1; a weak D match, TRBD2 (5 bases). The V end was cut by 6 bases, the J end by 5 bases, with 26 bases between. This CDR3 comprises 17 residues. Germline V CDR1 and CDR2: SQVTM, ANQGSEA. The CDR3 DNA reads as TGCAGCGTCGGACTGGCTCTCACGGGGATCCAGAACAATGAGCAGTTCTTC. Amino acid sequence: CSVGLALTGIQNNEQFF.

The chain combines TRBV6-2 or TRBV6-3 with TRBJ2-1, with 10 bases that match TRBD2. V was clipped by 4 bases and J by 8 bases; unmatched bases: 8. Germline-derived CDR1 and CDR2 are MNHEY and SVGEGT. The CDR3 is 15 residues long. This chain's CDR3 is CASSSLAGALDEQFF. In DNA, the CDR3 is TGTGCCAGCAGTTCCCTAGCGGGGGCCCTCGATGAGCAGTTCTTC.

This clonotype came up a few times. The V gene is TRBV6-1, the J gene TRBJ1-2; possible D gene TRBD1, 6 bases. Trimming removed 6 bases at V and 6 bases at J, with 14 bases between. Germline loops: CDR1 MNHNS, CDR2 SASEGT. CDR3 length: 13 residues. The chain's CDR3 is CASSSGTSNGYTF. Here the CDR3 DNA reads TGTGCCAGCAGCTCCGGGACATCGAATGGCTACACCTTC.